Below, 8 T cell receptor beta chains from the same sample are listed, as sequenced in a study of blood T cell repertoires in COVID-19. This table comes from immunoSEQ multiplex PCR, and its TCRdb copy is limited to in-frame clones, with some not included. This table holds about 170,000 clones, 82% found once. The sample comprised peripheral blood. The receptors here all came from a woman over 75 with acute or convalescent COVID-19.

This rearrangement joins TRBV12-3 or TRBV12-4 to TRBJ1-6; D may be TRBD1 (5 bases). The CDR3 is 13 residues long. V lost 3 bases to trimming and J lost 9 bases, with 9 bases between them. The CDR3 nucleotides are TGTGCCAGCAGTTTCGGGGGTGGTTCACCCCTCCACTTT. Encoded protein: CASSFGGGSPLHF.

This chain uses TRBV5-4 with TRBJ2-3, with a possible D match to TRBD2 (5 bases). CDR1 is SGHNT, CDR2 YYREEE, per germline (reference sequence). V lost 4 bases, J lost 3 bases, and 12 bases lay in between. The CDR3 runs 14 residues. This chain's CDR3 is CASSGLVTTDTQYF. CDR3 DNA: TGTGCCAGCAGCGGACTGGTAACTACAGATACGCAGTATTTT.

This clone showed up just a few times. The rearrangement uses TRBV15 and TRBJ1-4; the match to TRBD1 covers 8 bases. The trim removed 5 bases at V and 8 bases at J, leaving 10 bases unmatched. Germline V gives CDR1 LNHNV, CDR2 YYDKDF (reference sequence). The CDR3 is made up of 15 amino acids. This CDR3 is CATSGWTGSGEKLFF. The CDR3, as DNA: TGTGCCACCAGCGGCTGGACAGGGTCGGGGGAAAAACTGTTTTTT.

This chain links TRBV10-3 with TRBJ2-3; 10 positions agree with TRBD1. This CDR3 spans 14 amino acids. V lost 7 bases, J lost 3 bases, and 4 bases stayed unmatched. Germline CDR1 ENHRY, CDR2 SYGVKD. The CDR3 region has the DNA TGTGCCATCACCCGGGGACAGGGGACAGATACGCAGTATTTT. Residues: CAITRGQGTDTQYF.

The chain couples TRBV19 to TRBJ2-6; D possibly corresponds to TRBD2 (6 bases). Germline V gene sequence: CDR1 LNHDA, CDR2 SQIVND (reference sequence). This CDR3 region has 15 residues. The V and J ends lost 6 bases and 0 bases respectively, with 9 bases between them. The CDR3 DNA reads TGTGCCAGTAGCCCCGGGAGCTCTGGGGCCAACGTCCTGACTTTC. This encodes CASSPGSSGANVLTF.

This sequence joins TRBV5-1 and TRBJ1-1; D not resolved. CDR3 length equals 12 residues. V shed 5 bases and J shed 3 bases, with 8 bases lying between them. Per germline, CDR1 SGHRS and CDR2 YFSETQ. CDR3 amino acids: CASRISDTEAFF. CDR3 sequence (DNA): TGCGCCAGCAGAATTTCGGACACTGAAGCTTTCTTT. The variable domain in full, with the rest retrieved from reference TRBV5-1 and TRBJ1-1, is KAGVTQTPRYLIKTRGQQVTLSCSPISGHRSVSWYQQTPGQGLQFLFEYFSETQRNKGNFPGRFSGRQFSNSRSEMNVSTLELGDSALYLCASRISDTEAFFGQGTRLTVV.

This chain joins TRBV2 and TRBJ2-1, with 10 bases matching TRBD1. The CDR3 runs 15 residues. In germline, CDR1 is SNHLY, CDR2 FYNNEI. V was pared by 8 bases and J by 3 bases, with 7 bases of the junction left unmatched. CDR3 residues: CASRDRGLGYNEQFF. In DNA form, the CDR3 reads TGTGCCAGCCGGGACAGGGGTTTGGGCTACAATGAGCAGTTCTTC.

This clone was detected a few times. The CDR3 here is CASYRTGLSGNTIYF. The CDR3 DNA is TGTGCCAGCTACCGGACAGGGCTCTCTGGAAACACCATATATTTT. This chain joins TRBV21-1 and TRBJ1-3; TRBD1 is the table's D call and was not checked against the DNA. TRBV21-1 is noted as a pseudogene. This CDR3 region has 15 residues.